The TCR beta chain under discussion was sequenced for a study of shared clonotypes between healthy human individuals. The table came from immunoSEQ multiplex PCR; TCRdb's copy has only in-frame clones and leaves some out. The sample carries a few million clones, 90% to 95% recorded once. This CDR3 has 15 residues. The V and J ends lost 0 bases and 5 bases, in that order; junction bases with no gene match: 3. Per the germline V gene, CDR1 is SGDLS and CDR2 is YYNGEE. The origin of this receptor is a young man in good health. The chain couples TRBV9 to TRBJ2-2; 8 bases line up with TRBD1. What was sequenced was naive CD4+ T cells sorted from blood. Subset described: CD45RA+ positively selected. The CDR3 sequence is CASSVGTGQTGELFF. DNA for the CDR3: TGTGCCAGCAGCGTAGGGACAGGGCAAACCGGGGAGCTGTTTTTT.